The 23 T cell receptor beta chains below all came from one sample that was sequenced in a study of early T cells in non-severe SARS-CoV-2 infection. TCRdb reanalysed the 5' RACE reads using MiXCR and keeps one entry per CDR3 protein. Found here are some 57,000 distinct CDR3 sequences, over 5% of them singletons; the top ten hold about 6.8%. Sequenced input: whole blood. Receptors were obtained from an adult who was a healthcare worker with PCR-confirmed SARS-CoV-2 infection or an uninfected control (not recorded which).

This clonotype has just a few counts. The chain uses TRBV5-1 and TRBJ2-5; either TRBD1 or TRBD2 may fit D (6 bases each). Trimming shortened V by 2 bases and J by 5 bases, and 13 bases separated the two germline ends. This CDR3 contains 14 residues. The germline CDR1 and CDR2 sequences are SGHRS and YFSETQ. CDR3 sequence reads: CASSFRGGDETQYF. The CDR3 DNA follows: TGCGCCAGCAGCTTCAGGGGAGGAGATGAGACCCAGTACTTC.

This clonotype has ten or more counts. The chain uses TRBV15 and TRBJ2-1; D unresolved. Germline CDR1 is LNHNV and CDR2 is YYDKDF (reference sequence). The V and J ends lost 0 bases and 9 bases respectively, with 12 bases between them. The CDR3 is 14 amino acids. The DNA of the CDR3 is TGTGCCACCAGCAGAGATCACCGTCGAGGTGAGCAGTTCTTC. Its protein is CATSRDHRRGEQFF.

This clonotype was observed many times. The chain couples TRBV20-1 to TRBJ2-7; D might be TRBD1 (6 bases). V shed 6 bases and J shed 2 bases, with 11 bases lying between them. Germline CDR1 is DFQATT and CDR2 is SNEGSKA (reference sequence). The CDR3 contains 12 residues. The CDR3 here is CSARWDTYEQYF. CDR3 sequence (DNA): TGCAGTGCCCGGTGGGACACCTACGAGCAGTACTTC.

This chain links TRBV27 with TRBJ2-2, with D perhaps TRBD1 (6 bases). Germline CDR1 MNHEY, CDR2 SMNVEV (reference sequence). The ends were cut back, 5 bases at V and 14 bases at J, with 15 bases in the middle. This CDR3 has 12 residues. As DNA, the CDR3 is TGTGCCAGCAGTCCCACAACAGGGAATCTGTTTTTT. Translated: CASSPTTGNLFF.

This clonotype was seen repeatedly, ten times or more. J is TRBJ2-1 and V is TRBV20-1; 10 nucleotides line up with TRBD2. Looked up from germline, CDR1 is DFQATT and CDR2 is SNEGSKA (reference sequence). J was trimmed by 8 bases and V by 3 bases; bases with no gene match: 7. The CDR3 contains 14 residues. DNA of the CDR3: TGCAGTGCTAGCCCTAGCGGGAGTATCTATGAGCAGTTCTTC. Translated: CSASPSGSIYEQFF.

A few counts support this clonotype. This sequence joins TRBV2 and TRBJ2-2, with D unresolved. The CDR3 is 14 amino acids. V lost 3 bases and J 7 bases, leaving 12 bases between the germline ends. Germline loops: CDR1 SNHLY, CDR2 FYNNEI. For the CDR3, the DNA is TGTGCCAGCAGTGAGACGGGCCCTCGCGGGGAGCTGTTTTTT. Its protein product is CASSETGPRGELFF.

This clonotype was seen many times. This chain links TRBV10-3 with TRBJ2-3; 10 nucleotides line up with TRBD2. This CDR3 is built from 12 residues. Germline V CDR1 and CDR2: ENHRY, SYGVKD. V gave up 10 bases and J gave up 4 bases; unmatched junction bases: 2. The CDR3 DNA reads TGTGCCAGTGGACTAGCGGCAGATACGCAGTATTTT. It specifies CASGLAADTQYF.

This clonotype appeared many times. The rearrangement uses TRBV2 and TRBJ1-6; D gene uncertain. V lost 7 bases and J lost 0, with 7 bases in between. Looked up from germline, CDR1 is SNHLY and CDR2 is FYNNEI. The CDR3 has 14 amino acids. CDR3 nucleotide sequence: TGTGCCAGCACCGGCAGCTCCTATAATTCACCCCTCCACTTT. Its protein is CASTGSSYNSPLHF. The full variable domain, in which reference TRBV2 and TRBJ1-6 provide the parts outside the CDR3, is EPEVTQTPSHQVTQMGQEVILRCVPISNHLYFYWYRQILGQKVEFLVSFYNNEISEKSEIFDDQFSVERPDGSNFTLKIRSTKLEDSAMYFCASTGSSYNSPLHFGNGTRLTVT.

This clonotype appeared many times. Written as DNA, the CDR3 is TGTGCCAGCAGCCCTACGGGACTATCCACAGATACGCAGTATTTT. Its translation is CASSPTGLSTDTQYF. This chain links TRBV3-1 with TRBJ2-3, with 7 bases identical to TRBD2. This CDR3 is 15 amino acids long. Per germline, CDR1 LGHDT and CDR2 YNNKEL (reference sequence). Trimming removed 4 bases from V and 2 bases from J; junction bases left unmatched: 6.

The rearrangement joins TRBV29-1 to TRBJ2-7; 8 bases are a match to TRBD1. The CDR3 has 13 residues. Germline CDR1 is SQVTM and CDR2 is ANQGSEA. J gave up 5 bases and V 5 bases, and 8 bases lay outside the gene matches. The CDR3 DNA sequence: TGCAGCGTTAGTGAACAGGGGGGCCACGAGCAGTACTTC. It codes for CSVSEQGGHEQYF.

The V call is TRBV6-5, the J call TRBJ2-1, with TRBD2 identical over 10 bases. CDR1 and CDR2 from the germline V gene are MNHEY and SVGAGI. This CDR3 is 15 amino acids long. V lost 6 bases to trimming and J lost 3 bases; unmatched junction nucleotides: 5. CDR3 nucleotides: TGTGCCAGCAGCGTAGCGGGGGGCGACTACAATGAGCAGTTCTTC. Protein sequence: CASSVAGGDYNEQFF.

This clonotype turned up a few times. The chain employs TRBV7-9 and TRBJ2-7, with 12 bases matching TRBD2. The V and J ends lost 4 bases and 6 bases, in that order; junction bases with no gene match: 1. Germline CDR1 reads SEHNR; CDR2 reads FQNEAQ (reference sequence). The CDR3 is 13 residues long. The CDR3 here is CASSSTSGSEQYF. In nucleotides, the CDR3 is TGTGCCAGCAGCTCGACTAGCGGGAGCGAGCAGTACTTC.

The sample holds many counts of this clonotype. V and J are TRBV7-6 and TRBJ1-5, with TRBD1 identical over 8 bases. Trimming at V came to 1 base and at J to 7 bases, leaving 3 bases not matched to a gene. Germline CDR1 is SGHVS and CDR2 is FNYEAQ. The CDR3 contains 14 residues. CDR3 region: CASSLGDRGQPQHF. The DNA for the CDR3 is TGTGCCAGCAGCTTAGGTGACAGGGGCCAGCCCCAGCATTTT.

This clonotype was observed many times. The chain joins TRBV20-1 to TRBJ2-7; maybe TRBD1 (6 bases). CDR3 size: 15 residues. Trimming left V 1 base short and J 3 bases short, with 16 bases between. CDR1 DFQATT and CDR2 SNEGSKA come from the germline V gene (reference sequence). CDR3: CSARGTQGPIYEQYF. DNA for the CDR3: TGCAGTGCTAGAGGTACCCAGGGGCCAATCTACGAGCAGTACTTC.

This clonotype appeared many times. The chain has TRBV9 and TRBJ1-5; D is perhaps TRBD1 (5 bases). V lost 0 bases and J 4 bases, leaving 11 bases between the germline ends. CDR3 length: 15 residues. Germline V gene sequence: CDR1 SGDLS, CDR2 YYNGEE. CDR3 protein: CASSVGGTGNQPQHF. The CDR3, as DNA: TGTGCCAGCAGCGTAGGAGGGACGGGTAATCAGCCCCAGCATTTT.

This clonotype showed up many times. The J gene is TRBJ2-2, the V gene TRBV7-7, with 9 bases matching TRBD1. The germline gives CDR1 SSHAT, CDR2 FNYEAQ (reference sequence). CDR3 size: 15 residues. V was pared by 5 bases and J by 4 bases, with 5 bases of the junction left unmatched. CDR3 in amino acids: CASSPGTGRTGELFF. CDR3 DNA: TGTGCCAGCAGCCCCGGGACAGGGCGCACCGGGGAGCTGTTTTTT.

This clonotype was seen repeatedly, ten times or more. The DNA for the CDR3 is TGTGCCAGCAGCTTACGTATCGGTGCCCTCTCCTACGAGCAGTACTTC. This translates into CASSLRIGALSYEQYF. The V and J genes are TRBV7-2 and TRBJ2-7; D is unresolved. The CDR3 has 16 amino acids. Deletions cut 2 bases from V and 0 bases from J, with 14 bases between. CDR1 is SGHTA, CDR2 FQGNSA, per germline.

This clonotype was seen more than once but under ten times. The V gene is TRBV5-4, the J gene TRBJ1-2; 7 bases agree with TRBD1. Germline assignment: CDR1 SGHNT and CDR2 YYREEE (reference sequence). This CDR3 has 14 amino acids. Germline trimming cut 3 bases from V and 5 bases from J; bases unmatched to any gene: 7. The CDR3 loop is CASSSGTELYGYTF. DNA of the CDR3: TGTGCCAGCAGCTCCGGGACAGAGCTTTATGGCTACACCTTC.

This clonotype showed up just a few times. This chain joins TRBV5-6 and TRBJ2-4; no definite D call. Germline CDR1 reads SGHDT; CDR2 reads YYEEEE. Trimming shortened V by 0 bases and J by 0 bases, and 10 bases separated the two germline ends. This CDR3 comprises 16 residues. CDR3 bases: TGTGCCAGCAGCTTGGCCCTAGGGCTAGCCAAAAACATTCAGTACTTC. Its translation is CASSLALGLAKNIQYF.

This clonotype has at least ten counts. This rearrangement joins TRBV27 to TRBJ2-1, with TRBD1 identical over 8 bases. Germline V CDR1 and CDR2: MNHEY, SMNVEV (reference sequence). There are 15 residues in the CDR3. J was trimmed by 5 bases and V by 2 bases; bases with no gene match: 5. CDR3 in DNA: TGTGCCAGCAGTTTAAGACAGGGGAGCCACAATGAGCAGTTCTTC. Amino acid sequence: CASSLRQGSHNEQFF.

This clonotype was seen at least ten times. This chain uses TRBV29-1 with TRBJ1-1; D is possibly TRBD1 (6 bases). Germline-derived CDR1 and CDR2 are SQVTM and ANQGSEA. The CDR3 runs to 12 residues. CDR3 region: CRADSPYTEAFF. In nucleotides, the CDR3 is TGCAGAGCGGACAGCCCCTACACTGAAGCTTTCTTT.

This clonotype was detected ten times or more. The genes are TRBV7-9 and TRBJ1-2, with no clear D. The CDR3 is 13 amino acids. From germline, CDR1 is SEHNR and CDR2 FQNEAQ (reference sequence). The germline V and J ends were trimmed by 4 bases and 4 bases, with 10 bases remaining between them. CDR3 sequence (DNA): TGTGCCAGCAGCTCAAGCAGGCCCTATGGCTACACCTTC. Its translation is CASSSSRPYGYTF.

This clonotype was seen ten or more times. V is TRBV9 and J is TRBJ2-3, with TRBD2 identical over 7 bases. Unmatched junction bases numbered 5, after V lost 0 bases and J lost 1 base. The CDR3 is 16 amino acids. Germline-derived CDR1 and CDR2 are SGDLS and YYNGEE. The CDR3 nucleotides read TGTGCCAGCAGCGTAGAGGATGCGGGGGGCACAGATACGCAGTATTTT. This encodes CASSVEDAGGTDTQYF.